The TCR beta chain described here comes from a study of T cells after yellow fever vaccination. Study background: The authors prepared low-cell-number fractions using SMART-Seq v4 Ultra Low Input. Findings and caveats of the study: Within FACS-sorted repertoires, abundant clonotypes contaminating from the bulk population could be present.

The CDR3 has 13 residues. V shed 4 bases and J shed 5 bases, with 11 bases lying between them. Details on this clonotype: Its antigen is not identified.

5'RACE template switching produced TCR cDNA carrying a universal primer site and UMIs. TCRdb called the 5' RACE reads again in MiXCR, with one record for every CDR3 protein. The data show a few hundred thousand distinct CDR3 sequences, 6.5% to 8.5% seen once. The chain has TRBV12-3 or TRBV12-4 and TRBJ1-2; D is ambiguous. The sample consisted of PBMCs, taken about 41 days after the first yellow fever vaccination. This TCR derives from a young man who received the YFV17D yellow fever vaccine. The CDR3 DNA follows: TGTGCCAGCAGTTATCGGGTTCAGTATGGCTACACCTTC. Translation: CASSYRVQYGYTF.